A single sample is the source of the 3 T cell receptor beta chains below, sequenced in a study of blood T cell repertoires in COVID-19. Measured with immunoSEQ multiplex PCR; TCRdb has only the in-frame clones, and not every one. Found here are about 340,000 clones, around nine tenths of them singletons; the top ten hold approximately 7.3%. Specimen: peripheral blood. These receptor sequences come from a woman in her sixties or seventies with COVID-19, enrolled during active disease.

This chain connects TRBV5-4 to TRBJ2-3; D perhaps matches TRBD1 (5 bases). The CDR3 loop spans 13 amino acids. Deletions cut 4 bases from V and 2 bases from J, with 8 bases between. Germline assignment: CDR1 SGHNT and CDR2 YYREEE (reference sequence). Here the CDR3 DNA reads TGTGCCAGCAGCGAGACAGACACAGATACGCAGTATTTT. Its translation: CASSETDTDTQYF.

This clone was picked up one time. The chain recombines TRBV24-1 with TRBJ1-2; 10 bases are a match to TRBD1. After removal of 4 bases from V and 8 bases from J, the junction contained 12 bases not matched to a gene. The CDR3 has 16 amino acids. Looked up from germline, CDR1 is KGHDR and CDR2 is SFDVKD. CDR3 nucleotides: TGTGCCACCAGTGACGGGAGGACAGGGGGGATTCTGGGCTACACCTTC. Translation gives CATSDGRTGGILGYTF.

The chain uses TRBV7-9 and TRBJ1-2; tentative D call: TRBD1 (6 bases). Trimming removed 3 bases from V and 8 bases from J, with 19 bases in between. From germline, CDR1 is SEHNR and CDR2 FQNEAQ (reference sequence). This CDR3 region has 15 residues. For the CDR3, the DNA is TGTGCCAGCAGCTTTTCGACAGGTGGGACGAAGGGCTACACCTTC. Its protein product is CASSFSTGGTKGYTF. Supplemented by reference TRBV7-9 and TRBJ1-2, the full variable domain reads DTGVSQNPRHKITKRGQNVTFRCDPISEHNRLYWYRQTLGQGPEFLTYFQNEAQLEKSRLLSDRFSAERPKGSFSTLEIQRTEQGDSAMYLCASSFSTGGTKGYTFGSGTRLTVV.